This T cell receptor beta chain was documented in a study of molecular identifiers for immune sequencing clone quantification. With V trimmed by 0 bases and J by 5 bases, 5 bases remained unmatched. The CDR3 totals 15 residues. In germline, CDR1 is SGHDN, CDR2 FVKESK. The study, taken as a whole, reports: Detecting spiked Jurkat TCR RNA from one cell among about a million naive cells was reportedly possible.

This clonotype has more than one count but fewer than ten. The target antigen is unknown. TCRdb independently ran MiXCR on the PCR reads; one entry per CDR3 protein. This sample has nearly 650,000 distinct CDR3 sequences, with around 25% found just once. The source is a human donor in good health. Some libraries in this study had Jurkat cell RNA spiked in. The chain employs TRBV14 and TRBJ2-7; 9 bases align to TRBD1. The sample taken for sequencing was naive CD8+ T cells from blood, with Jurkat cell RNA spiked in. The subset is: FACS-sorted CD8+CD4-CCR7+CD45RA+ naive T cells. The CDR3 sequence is CASSQEGQGYHEQYF. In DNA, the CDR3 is TGTGCCAGCAGCCAAGAAGGACAGGGGTACCACGAGCAGTACTTC.